These 12 T cell receptor beta chains share one sample of origin, sequenced in a study of control samples from healthy donors and cancer patients. The protocol was immunoSEQ multiplex PCR, while the TCRdb copy is restricted to in-frame clones and leaves out a portion. The profile shows approximately 100,000 clones, approximately 86% of them singletons. The sample taken for sequencing was blood. The source is a man aged 25-40 years in good health.

This sequence joins TRBV18 and TRBJ2-2; TRBD2 aligns across 12 bases. V gave up 0 bases and J gave up 4 bases; unmatched junction bases: 3. The CDR3 extends over 17 amino acids. Looked up from germline, CDR1 is KGHSH and CDR2 is LQKENI. The CDR3 DNA follows: TGTGCCAGCTCACCACCCCTAGCGGGGGGGTCCACCGGGGAGCTGTTTTTT. Protein product: CASSPPLAGGSTGELFF.

V is TRBV4-1 and J is TRBJ1-4; D possibly corresponds to TRBD1 (6 bases). V was cut by 1 base and J by 7 bases, with 13 bases left in between. Germline V gene lookup returns CDR1 MGHRA and CDR2 YSYEKL. The CDR3 covers 15 residues. CDR3 in amino acids: CASSQVGGLGEKLFF. The CDR3, as DNA: TGCGCCAGCAGCCAAGTGGGGGGGCTGGGTGAAAAACTGTTTTTT.

The chain uses TRBV19 and TRBJ1-6; D gene uncertain. Germline CDR1 reads LNHDA; CDR2 reads SQIVND (reference sequence). Trimming removed 3 bases at V and 6 bases at J, with 18 bases between. The CDR3 has 17 amino acids. CDR3 sequence reads: CASSIFGSGVFNSPLHF. In DNA, the CDR3 is TGTGCCAGTAGTATCTTCGGATCTGGCGTCTTTAATTCACCCCTCCACTTT.

The rearrangement links TRBV7-9 to TRBJ2-7, with D hard to call. Germline V lookup: CDR1 SEHNR, CDR2 FQNEAQ (reference sequence). This CDR3 is 13 amino acids long. The V and J ends lost 1 base and 4 bases respectively, with 8 bases between them. The CDR3 DNA reads TGTGCCAGCAGCTTAGAGGACCGTTACGAGCAGTACTTC. Its protein product is CASSLEDRYEQYF.

The gene calls are TRBV7-8 and TRBJ2-2; 7 bases map to TRBD1. With V trimmed by 1 base and J by 6 bases, 2 bases remained unmatched. The CDR3 sequence is 14 residues long. Germline V gives CDR1 SGHVS, CDR2 FQNEAQ. This chain's CDR3 is CASSLGTGPGELFF. In nucleotides, the CDR3 is TGTGCCAGCAGCTTAGGGACAGGCCCCGGGGAGCTGTTTTTT. The variable domain in full, with the rest retrieved from reference TRBV7-8 and TRBJ2-2, is GAGVSQSPRYKVAKRGQDVALRCDPISGHVSLFWYQQALGQGPEFLTYFQNEAQLDKSGLPSDRFFAERPEGSVSTLKIQRTQQEDSAVYLCASSLGTGPGELFFGEGSRLTVL.

V gene TRBV5-1 combines with J gene TRBJ1-2; 7 bases agree with TRBD1. CDR3 length equals 13 residues. Unmatched junction bases numbered 8, after V lost 4 bases and J lost 8 bases. Germline-derived CDR1 and CDR2 are SGHRS and YFSETQ. Here the CDR3 reads CASSLRTGGGYTF. DNA of the CDR3: TGCGCCAGCAGCCTACGGACAGGAGGAGGCTACACCTTC.

V and J are TRBV28 and TRBJ2-5; D is unresolved. The V end lost 2 bases, the J end lost 2 bases, and 6 bases lay between the germline ends. Per germline, CDR1 MDHEN and CDR2 SYDVKM. The CDR3 is 13 residues long. CDR3 nucleotides: TGTGCCAGCAGTTTAAGGACGCAAGAGACCCAGTACTTC. It translates to CASSLRTQETQYF. Full variable domain (rest looked up from reference TRBV28 and TRBJ2-5): DVKVTQSSRYLVKRTGEKVFLECVQDMDHENMFWYRQDPGLGLRLIYFSYDVKMKEKGDIPEGYSVSREKKERFSLILESASTNQTSMYLCASSLRTQETQYFGPGTRLLVL.

This clone has just a few counts. The rearrangement joins TRBV11-1 to TRBJ1-1; 9 nucleotides align to TRBD1. Trimming cost V 8 bases and J 0 bases; bases outside gene matches: 1. CDR1 SGHAT and CDR2 FQDESV come from the germline V gene (reference sequence). The CDR3 is made up of 13 amino acids. CDR3 in DNA: TGTGCCAGCGGGACAGGGATGAACACTGAAGCTTTCTTT. It is translated as CASGTGMNTEAFF.

V is TRBV29-1 and J is TRBJ1-1; 9 nucleotides line up with TRBD1. With V trimmed by 6 bases and J by 7 bases, 12 bases remained unmatched. This CDR3 is built from 14 residues. Germline-derived CDR1 and CDR2 are SQVTM and ANQGSEA. CDR3 loop: CSVGTGTGTYEAFF. The DNA of the CDR3 is TGCAGCGTCGGTACCGGGACAGGGACCTATGAAGCTTTCTTT.

The rearrangement uses TRBV9 and TRBJ2-7; 9 nucleotides line up with TRBD1. The CDR3 covers 13 residues. Unmatched junction bases numbered 6, after V lost 4 bases and J lost 7 bases. Germline V lookup: CDR1 SGDLS, CDR2 YYNGEE. The CDR3 region is CASSYRGQGEQYV. In DNA form, the CDR3 reads TGTGCCAGCAGCTACAGGGGGCAAGGGGAGCAGTACGTC.

The rearrangement links TRBV2 to TRBJ2-7, with D possibly matching TRBD1 (5 bases). The CDR3 is made up of 13 amino acids. CDR1 is SNHLY and CDR2 is FYNNEI in the germline V gene. V dropped 6 bases and J dropped 0 bases, with 9 bases sitting between them. The CDR3 spells CASRGPLSYEQYV. DNA for the CDR3: TGTGCCAGCAGGGGGCCTCTCTCCTACGAGCAGTACGTC.

The chain has TRBV2 and TRBJ1-1; the match to TRBD1 covers 7 bases. The V segment lost 7 bases and the J segment 0 bases; nucleotides outside the gene matches: 8. Germline CDR1 is SNHLY and CDR2 is FYNNEI. The CDR3 loop spans 15 amino acids. CDR3 loop: CASIKEGQMNTEAFF. The CDR3 DNA reads as TGTGCCAGCATTAAAGAGGGACAGATGAACACTGAAGCTTTCTTT.